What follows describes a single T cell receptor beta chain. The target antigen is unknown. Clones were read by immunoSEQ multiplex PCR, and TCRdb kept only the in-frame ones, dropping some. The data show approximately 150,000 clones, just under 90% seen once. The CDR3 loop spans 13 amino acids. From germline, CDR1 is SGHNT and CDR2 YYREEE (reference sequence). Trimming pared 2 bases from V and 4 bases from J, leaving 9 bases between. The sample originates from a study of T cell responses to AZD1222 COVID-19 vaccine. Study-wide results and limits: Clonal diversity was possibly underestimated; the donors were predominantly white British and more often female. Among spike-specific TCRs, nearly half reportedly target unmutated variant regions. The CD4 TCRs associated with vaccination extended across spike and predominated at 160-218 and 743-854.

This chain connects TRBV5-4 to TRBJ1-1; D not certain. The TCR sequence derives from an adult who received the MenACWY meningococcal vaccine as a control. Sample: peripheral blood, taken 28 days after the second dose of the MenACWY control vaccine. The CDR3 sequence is CASSFRTFTEAFF. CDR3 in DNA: TGTGCCAGCAGCTTTAGGACGTTCACTGAAGCTTTCTTT.